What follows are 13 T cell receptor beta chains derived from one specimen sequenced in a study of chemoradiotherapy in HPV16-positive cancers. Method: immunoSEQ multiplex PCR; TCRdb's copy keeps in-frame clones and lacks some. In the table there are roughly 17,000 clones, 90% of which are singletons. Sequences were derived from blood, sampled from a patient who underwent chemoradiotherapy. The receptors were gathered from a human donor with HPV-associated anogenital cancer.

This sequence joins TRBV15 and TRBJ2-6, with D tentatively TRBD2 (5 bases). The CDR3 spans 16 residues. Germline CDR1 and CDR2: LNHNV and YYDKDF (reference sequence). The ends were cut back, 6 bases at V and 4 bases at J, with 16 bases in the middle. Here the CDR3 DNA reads TGTGCCACCAGAGACCCCGGGGAAGTGGGGGCCAACGTCCTGACTTTC. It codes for CATRDPGEVGANVLTF.

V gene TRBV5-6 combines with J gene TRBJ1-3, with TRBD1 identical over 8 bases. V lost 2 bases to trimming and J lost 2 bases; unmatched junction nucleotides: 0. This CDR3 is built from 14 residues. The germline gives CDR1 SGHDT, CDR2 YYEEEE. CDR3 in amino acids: CASSLQGAGNTIYF. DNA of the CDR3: TGTGCCAGCAGCTTACAGGGGGCTGGAAACACCATATATTTT.

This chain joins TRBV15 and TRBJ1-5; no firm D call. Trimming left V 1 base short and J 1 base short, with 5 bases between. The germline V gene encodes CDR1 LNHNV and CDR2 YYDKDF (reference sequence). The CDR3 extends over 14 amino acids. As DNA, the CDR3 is TGTGCCACCAGCAGAGTGGGGAGCAATCAGCCCCAGCATTTT. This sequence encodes CATSRVGSNQPQHF.

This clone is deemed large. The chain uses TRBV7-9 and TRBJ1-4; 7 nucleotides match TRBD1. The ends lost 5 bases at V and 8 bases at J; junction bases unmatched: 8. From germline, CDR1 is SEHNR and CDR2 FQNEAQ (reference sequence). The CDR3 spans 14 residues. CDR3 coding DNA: TGTGCCAGCAGCCACGGACAGGCTGGGGAAAAACTGTTTTTT. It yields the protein CASSHGQAGEKLFF.

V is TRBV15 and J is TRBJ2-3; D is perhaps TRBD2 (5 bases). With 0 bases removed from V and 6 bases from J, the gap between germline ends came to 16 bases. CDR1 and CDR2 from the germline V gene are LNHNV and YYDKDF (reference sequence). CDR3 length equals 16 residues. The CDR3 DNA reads TGTGCCACCAGCAGAGAGCCTAGCTCAGCTTCGGATACGCAGTATTTT. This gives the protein CATSREPSSASDTQYF.

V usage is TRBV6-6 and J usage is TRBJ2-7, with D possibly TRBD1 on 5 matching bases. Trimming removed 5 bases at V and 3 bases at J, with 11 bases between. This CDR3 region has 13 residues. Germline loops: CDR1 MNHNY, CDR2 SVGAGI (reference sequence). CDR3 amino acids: CASSLSDSYEQYF. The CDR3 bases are TGTGCCAGCAGTCTTTCAGACAGCTACGAGCAGTACTTC.

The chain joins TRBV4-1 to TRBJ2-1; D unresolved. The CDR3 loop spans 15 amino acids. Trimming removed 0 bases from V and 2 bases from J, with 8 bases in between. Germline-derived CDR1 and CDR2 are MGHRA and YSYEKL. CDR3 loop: CASSQDSPTYNEQFF. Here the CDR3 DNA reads TGCGCCAGCAGCCAAGATTCACCAACCTACAATGAGCAGTTCTTC.

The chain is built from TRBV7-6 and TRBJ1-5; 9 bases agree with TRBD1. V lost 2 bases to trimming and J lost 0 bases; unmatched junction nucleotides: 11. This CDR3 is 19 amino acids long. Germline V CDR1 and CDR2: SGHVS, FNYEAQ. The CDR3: CASSLSVGTGSYSNQPQHF. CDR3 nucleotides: TGTGCCAGCAGCTTATCCGTAGGGACAGGGAGCTATAGCAATCAGCCCCAGCATTTT.

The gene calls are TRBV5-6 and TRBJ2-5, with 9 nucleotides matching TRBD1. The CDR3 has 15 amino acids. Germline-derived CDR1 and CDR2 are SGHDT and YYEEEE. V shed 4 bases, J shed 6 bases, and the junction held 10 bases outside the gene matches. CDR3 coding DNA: TGTGCCAGCAGCCCGCCCGGGACAGGGAAACAGACCCAGTACTTC. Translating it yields CASSPPGTGKQTQYF. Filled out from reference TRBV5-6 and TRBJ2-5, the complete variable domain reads DAGVTQSPTHLIKTRGQQVTLRCSPKSGHDTVSWYQQALGQGPQFIFQYYEEEERQRGNFPDRFSGHQFPNYSSELNVNALLLGDSALYLCASSPPGTGKQTQYFGPGTRLLVL.

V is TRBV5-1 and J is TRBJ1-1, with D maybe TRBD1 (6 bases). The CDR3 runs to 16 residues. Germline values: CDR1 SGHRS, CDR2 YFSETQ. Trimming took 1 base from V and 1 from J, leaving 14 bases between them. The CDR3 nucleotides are TGCGCCAGCAGCTTGCCTAAAGGGGGTGAGAACACTGAAGCTTTCTTT. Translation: CASSLPKGGENTEAFF.

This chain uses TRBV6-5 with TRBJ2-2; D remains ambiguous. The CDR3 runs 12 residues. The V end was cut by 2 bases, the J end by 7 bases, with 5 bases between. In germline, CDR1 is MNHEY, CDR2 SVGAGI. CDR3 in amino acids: CASSYLGGELFF. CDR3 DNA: TGTGCCAGCAGTTACCTTGGCGGGGAGCTGTTTTTT.

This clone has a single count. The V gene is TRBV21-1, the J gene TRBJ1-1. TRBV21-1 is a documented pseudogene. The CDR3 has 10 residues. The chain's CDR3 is CASFLIGAFF. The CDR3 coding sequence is TGTGCCAGTTTTCTCATAGGAGCTTTCTTT.

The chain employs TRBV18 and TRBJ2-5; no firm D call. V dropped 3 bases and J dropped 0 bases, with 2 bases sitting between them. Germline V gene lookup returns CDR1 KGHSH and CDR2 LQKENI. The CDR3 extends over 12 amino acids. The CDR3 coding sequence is TGTGCCAGCTCACCGAACCAAGAGACCCAGTACTTC. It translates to CASSPNQETQYF.